This passage covers 22 T cell receptor beta chains from one sample sequenced in a study of blood T cells in healthy people across ages. The authors ran a second PCR of roughly 6 to 12 cycles using a sample-barcoded 5' primer and a J-beta primer mix. One entry per CDR3 protein results from TCRdb running MiXCR on the 5' RACE reads. The profile shows 650,000 to 700,000 distinct CDR3 sequences, 52% of them singletons. The sequencing input was blood. The receptors here all came from a woman older than 75 in good health.

The chain joins TRBV3-1 to TRBJ2-2; the D is unclear. Germline CDR1 reads LGHDT; CDR2 reads YNNKEL (reference sequence). This CDR3 has 14 amino acids. V was cut by 1 base and J by 5 bases, with 8 bases left in between. The CDR3 region is CASSQGQPTGELFF. Here the CDR3 DNA reads TGTGCCAGCAGCCAAGGTCAGCCGACCGGGGAGCTGTTTTTT.

This chain links TRBV3-1 with TRBJ2-7; 9 bases line up with TRBD1. The J call may not be correct, given that the DNA end is closer to TRBJ2-4. Per germline, CDR1 LGHDT and CDR2 YNNKEL (reference sequence). The CDR3 has 15 amino acids. The CDR3 sequence: CASSQIGTGKNIQYF. DNA of the CDR3: TGTGCCAGCAGCCAAATCGGGACAGGGAAAAACATTCAGTACTTC.

This chain joins TRBV7-2 and TRBJ2-3; 8 nucleotides agree with TRBD2. This CDR3 has 15 residues. The J segment lost 5 bases and the V segment lost 6 bases, leaving 10 bases of the junction unmatched. Germline V CDR1 and CDR2: SGHTA, FQGNSA. The CDR3 DNA reads as TGTGCCAGCAGTTCACGGGCGGGGGGTATAGATACGCAGTATTTT. It yields the protein CASSSRAGGIDTQYF.

Concerning this clonotype itself: Given a much more abundant clone one base away, this may be a read error. The V and J genes are TRBV5-1 and TRBJ2-3; D is ambiguous. CDR3 length: 14 residues. Trimming shortened V by 4 bases and J by 6 bases, and 15 bases separated the two germline ends. Germline CDR1 is SGHRS and CDR2 is YFSETQ. DNA for the CDR3: TGCGCCAGCAGCGTGGCGAGAGCCTTGGATACGCAGTATTTT. Protein product: CASSVARALDTQYF.

This chain joins TRBV12-3 or TRBV12-4 and TRBJ2-1; no clear D gene. With 2 bases removed from V and 0 bases from J, the gap between germline ends came to 8 bases. The CDR3 is made up of 15 amino acids. CDR3 amino acids: CASSLLQSSYNEQFF. The CDR3, as DNA: TGTGCCAGCAGTTTATTGCAGAGCTCCTACAATGAGCAGTTCTTC.

The chain uses TRBV5-1 and TRBJ2-3, with 7 nucleotides matching TRBD1. The germline V gene encodes CDR1 SGHRS and CDR2 YFSETQ. V trimming: 4 bases; J trimming: 2 bases; junction bases outside the gene matches: 7. The CDR3 loop spans 15 amino acids. The CDR3 bases are TGCGCCAGCAGCCTACAGGGGTACGACACAGATACGCAGTATTTT. Encoded protein: CASSLQGYDTDTQYF.

This clonotype was detected a few times. The CDR3 here is CASSGWGRQLSYNEQYF. CDR3 nucleotide sequence: TGTGCCAGCAGTGGGTGGGGGCGTCAACTTTCCTACAATGAGCAGTACTTC. The chain has TRBV2 and TRBJ2-1; D may be TRBD1 (6 bases). The J call is in doubt because the DNA end fits TRBJ2-7 better. CDR1 is SNHLY, CDR2 FYNNEI, per germline. There are 17 residues in the CDR3.

The chain has TRBV20-1 and TRBJ2-7; the match to TRBD1 covers 7 bases. Germline V gives CDR1 DFQATT, CDR2 SNEGSKA (reference sequence). Trimming cost V 2 bases and J 0 bases; bases outside gene matches: 10. This CDR3 comprises 16 residues. CDR3 sequence reads: CSARTDGQVSSYEQYF. CDR3 DNA sequence: TGCAGTGCTAGAACGGACGGACAGGTCAGCTCCTACGAGCAGTACTTC.

The V call is TRBV7-6, the J call TRBJ2-2; 7 nucleotides align to TRBD2. From germline, CDR1 is SGHVS and CDR2 FNYEAQ. This CDR3 has 15 amino acids. Losses at the gene ends were 4 bases for V and 4 bases for J; bases not matched to a gene: 6. The CDR3 loop reads CASSSGLLSTGELFF. DNA of the CDR3: TGTGCCAGCAGCTCGGGACTACTGAGCACCGGGGAGCTGTTTTTT.

This chain joins TRBV12-3 or TRBV12-4 and TRBJ2-4, with D possibly being TRBD1 (6 bases). Near its end, the DNA agrees better with TRBJ2-7, so the J call may be wrong. The CDR3 runs to 14 residues. DNA for the CDR3: TGTGCCAGCAGTTTGACAGGAGAGTTCTACGAGCAGTACTTC. It specifies CASSLTGEFYEQYF.

As to this clonotype: This clone may be a read error of a much larger clone one base away. J is TRBJ2-5 and V is TRBV9; 8 bases line up with TRBD2. CDR3 length: 14 amino acids. Germline loops: CDR1 SGDLS, CDR2 YYNGEE. CDR3 sequence: CPSSVGAGAETQYF. The CDR3 coding sequence is TGTCCCAGCAGCGTAGGAGCGGGAGCTGAGACCCAGTACTTC.

The table lists this clonotype with a few counts. This chain connects TRBV12-3 or TRBV12-4 to TRBJ2-7; D is perhaps TRBD1 (6 bases). Trimming cost V 1 base and J 3 bases, with 22 bases left between them. There are 18 residues in the CDR3. CDR3 nucleotides: TGTGCCAGCAGTTTAGGTCCCGGGCAGGGGAACCGTGGCTACGAGCAGTACTTC. This translates into CASSLGPGQGNRGYEQYF.

The chain links TRBV15 to TRBJ1-6; D remains unclear. The V gene lost 0 bases and the J gene lost 10 bases, with 7 bases spanning the gap. The CDR3 has 13 amino acids. Germline V gene lookup returns CDR1 LNHNV and CDR2 YYDKDF (reference sequence). The CDR3 reads CATSRDRESPLHF. For the CDR3, the DNA is TGTGCCACCAGCAGAGATCGGGAATCACCCCTCCACTTT. The full variable domain, with the rest looked up from reference TRBV15 and TRBJ1-6, is DAMVIQNPRYQVTQFGKPVTLSCSQTLNHNVMYWYQQKSSQAPKLLFHYYDKDFNNEADTPDNFQSRRPNTSFCFLDIRSPGLGDTAMYLCATSRDRESPLHFGNGTRLTVT.

This clonotype was counted only a few times. This chain connects TRBV20-1 to TRBJ2-5; the match to TRBD2 covers 14 bases. This CDR3 spans 16 amino acids. Germline CDR1 DFQATT, CDR2 SNEGSKA (reference sequence). The J segment lost 2 bases and the V segment lost 5 bases, leaving 7 bases of the junction unmatched. The CDR3 DNA sequence: TGCAGTGCTTTGAGGACTAGCGGGGGGATTCAAGAGACCCAGTACTTC. Amino acid sequence: CSALRTSGGIQETQYF.

This clonotype was seen at least ten times. This chain uses TRBV20-1 with TRBJ2-3, with D possibly TRBD1 on 6 matching bases. The ends were cut back, 7 bases at V and 2 bases at J, with 10 bases in the middle. The CDR3 consists of 12 residues. Germline V gives CDR1 DFQATT, CDR2 SNEGSKA (reference sequence). The CDR3 DNA reads TGCAGTGTCACAGGGCCCACAGATACGCAGTATTTT. Translated: CSVTGPTDTQYF.

The chain has TRBV6-2 or TRBV6-3 and TRBJ2-2; tentatively, D is TRBD2 (6 bases). The CDR3 has 15 amino acids. V shed 6 bases and J shed 5 bases, with 16 bases lying between them. Germline CDR1 MNHEY, CDR2 SVGEGT. The CDR3 sequence is CASRRDSQTTGELFF. The CDR3 coding sequence is TGTGCCAGCAGACGGGACTCTCAAACAACCGGGGAGCTGTTTTTT.

A few counts support this clonotype. The CDR3 sequence is CSARERDFEQFF. The CDR3 region has the DNA TGCAGTGCTAGAGAGCGGGACTTTGAGCAGTTCTTC. The chain combines TRBV20-1 with TRBJ2-1; weak D call: TRBD2 (6 bases). Per germline, CDR1 DFQATT and CDR2 SNEGSKA (reference sequence). This CDR3 has 12 amino acids. Trimming removed 0 bases from V and 9 bases from J, with 9 bases in between.

The chain recombines TRBV29-1 with TRBJ2-5; 7 positions agree with TRBD2. Germline V CDR1 and CDR2: SQVTM, ANQGSEA. The CDR3 extends over 13 amino acids. J lost 4 bases, V lost 4 bases, and 6 bases had no gene match. The CDR3 bases are TGCAGCGTTGTAGTAGCGGGCGGAGAGACCCAGTACTTC. It encodes CSVVVAGGETQYF.

This chain uses TRBV5-1 with TRBJ2-1; the match to TRBD2 covers 8 bases. This CDR3 is 15 amino acids long. The V segment lost 5 bases and the J segment 2 bases; nucleotides outside the gene matches: 6. Looked up from germline, CDR1 is SGHRS and CDR2 is YFSETQ. The CDR3 coding sequence is TGCGCCAGCAGAAAGGCTAGCGGGCCCTACAATGAGCAGTTCTTC. Its translation is CASRKASGPYNEQFF.

Remarks on this clonotype: At one end the junction does not follow the germline gene, possibly because of a read error. The chain links TRBV4-1 to TRBJ2-2; 11 bases map to TRBD2. The CDR3 runs to 17 residues. The germline V gene encodes CDR1 MGHRA and CDR2 YSYEKL. The CDR3 region is CASSQESWTSGTGELFF. In nucleotides, the CDR3 is TGTGCCAGCAGCCAAGAATCGTGGACTAGCGGGACCGGGGAGCTGTTTTTT.

The J gene is TRBJ1-2, the V gene TRBV6-6, with D hard to call. Germline-derived CDR1 and CDR2 are MNHNY and SVGAGI (reference sequence). V shed 6 bases and J shed 2 bases, with 10 bases lying between them. This CDR3 comprises 13 residues. This CDR3 reads CASRARVNYGYTF. CDR3 coding DNA: TGTGCCAGCAGAGCGAGAGTAAACTATGGCTACACCTTC.

The chain carries TRBV9 and TRBJ2-4; 12 bases map to TRBD1. The length of the CDR3 is 14 residues. The germline CDR1 and CDR2 sequences are SGDLS and YYNGEE. With 5 bases clipped from V and 9 bases from J, the junction kept 6 bases outside the gene matches. As DNA, the CDR3 is TGTGCCAGCAGTGGGACAGGGGGCTTAGGCATTCAGTACTTC. It yields the protein CASSGTGGLGIQYF.